This TCR beta chain was recovered during a study of blood T cell repertoires in COVID-19. Measured with immunoSEQ multiplex PCR; TCRdb has only the in-frame clones, and not every one. This sample has under 300,000 clones, with approximately 89% found just once. The CDR3 has 15 amino acids. Germline CDR1 is SGHNT and CDR2 is YYREEE (reference sequence). Trimming cost V 1 base and J 7 bases, with 15 bases left between them. The receptor was derived from a woman aged 35 to 49 who had recovered from COVID-19. The V and J genes are TRBV5-4 and TRBJ2-1; maybe TRBD2 (6 bases). Sequencing input: peripheral blood. CDR3 region: CASSLSSGGWNEQFF. The CDR3, as DNA: TGTGCCAGCAGCTTGTCGTCTGGGGGGTGGAATGAGCAGTTCTTC.